The 30 T cell receptor beta chains presented below share a single source sample, sequenced in a study of memory CD4+ T cells and cytomegalovirus serostatus. Single viable CD3+CD4+CD8-CD45RO+ cells were sorted as the memory CD4+ T cells. Sequenced by immunoSEQ multiplex PCR; TCRdb stores in-frame clones only, minus some. The sample includes about 39,000 clones, over 65% of them seen just once. Sequencing was done on a sample of memory CD4+ T cells from blood. These TCRs come from an adult in good health and CMV-seronegative.

J is TRBJ1-4 and V is TRBV30; D is unresolved. Trimming took off 3 bases at V and 4 bases at J, with 12 bases between the two ends. Germline CDR1 is GTSNPN and CDR2 is SVGIG (reference sequence). The CDR3 extends over 14 amino acids. The CDR3 bases are TGTGCCTGGAGGGCGAGACTGATTAATGAAAAACTGTTTTTT. It encodes CAWRARLINEKLFF.

V is TRBV16 and J is TRBJ1-2, with D possibly being TRBD1 (5 bases). The CDR3 runs to 14 residues. Trimming removed 2 bases at V and 4 bases at J, with 11 bases between. Germline assignment: CDR1 KGHSY and CDR2 FQNENV. CDR3 protein: CASSQDSPSYGYTF. For the CDR3, the DNA is TGTGCCAGCAGCCAAGACAGCCCCTCCTATGGCTACACCTTC.

The chain has TRBV6-5 and TRBJ2-5, with TRBD1 identical over 7 bases. The CDR3 has 14 residues. V lost 4 bases to trimming and J lost 1 base; unmatched junction nucleotides: 3. CDR1 is MNHEY, CDR2 SVGAGI, per germline. Here the CDR3 DNA reads TGTGCCAGCAGTTTGACAGGGCCCCAAGAGACCCAGTACTTC. The encoded protein is CASSLTGPQETQYF.

This chain links TRBV30 with TRBJ1-1; 8 bases map to TRBD1. The CDR3 is 14 residues long. V was clipped by 7 bases and J by 5 bases; unmatched bases: 12. Germline V gives CDR1 GTSNPN, CDR2 SVGIG (reference sequence). CDR3 loop: CALEQGVGWTEAFF. DNA for the CDR3: TGTGCCTTAGAACAGGGGGTAGGTTGGACTGAAGCTTTCTTT.

The rearrangement links TRBV19 to TRBJ1-6; 8 bases agree with TRBD1. CDR1 and CDR2 (germline): LNHDA, SQIVND (reference sequence). There are 15 residues in the CDR3. V lost 9 bases and J lost 10; bases outside the gene matches: 14. CDR3 in amino acids: CASSVNGQGRSPLHF. For the CDR3, the DNA is TGTGCCAGCTCAGTAAACGGACAGGGAAGGTCACCCCTCCACTTT. Filled out from reference TRBV19 and TRBJ1-6, the complete variable domain reads DGGITQSPKYLFRKEGQNVTLSCEQNLNHDAMYWYRQDPGQGLRLIYYSQIVNDFQKGDIAEGYSVSREKKESFPLTVTSAQKNPTAFYLCASSVNGQGRSPLHFGNGTRLTVT.

This clone showed up just a few times. The V gene is TRBV7-9, the J gene TRBJ1-4; weak D call: TRBD1 (5 bases). This CDR3 contains 14 residues. Trimming pared 4 bases from V and 5 bases from J, leaving 11 bases between. CDR1 and CDR2 from the germline V gene are SEHNR and FQNEAQ (reference sequence). CDR3 coding DNA: TGTGCCAGCAGCTCCTACCAGGGCAATGAAAAACTGTTTTTT. Translation: CASSSYQGNEKLFF.

This chain joins TRBV7-9 and TRBJ1-3; D not resolved. The V gene lost 2 bases and the J gene lost 0 bases, with 8 bases spanning the gap. The germline gives CDR1 SEHNR, CDR2 FQNEAQ (reference sequence). This CDR3 is built from 15 residues. CDR3 DNA: TGTGCCAGCAGCTTACCCTCCGGCTCTGGAAACACCATATATTTT. It specifies CASSLPSGSGNTIYF.

V and J are TRBV11-3 and TRBJ2-3; TRBD2 aligns across 14 bases. The CDR3 is 16 amino acids. The germline V gene has CDR1 SGHNT and CDR2 YENEEA. V lost 5 bases and J lost 5; bases outside the gene matches: 6. The CDR3: CASSLGLAGVRDTQYF. Written as DNA, the CDR3 is TGTGCCAGCAGCCTGGGACTAGCGGGGGTGAGAGATACGCAGTATTTT.

The chain joins TRBV27 to TRBJ1-1; possibly TRBD1 for D (5 bases). Trimming stripped 5 bases from V and 1 base from J, with 11 bases between. This CDR3 spans 14 amino acids. Looked up from germline, CDR1 is MNHEY and CDR2 is SMNVEV (reference sequence). In DNA, the CDR3 is TGTGCCAGCAGTCCGAGAACAGGGAACACTGAAGCTTTCTTT. Protein: CASSPRTGNTEAFF.

The rearrangement joins TRBV4-1 to TRBJ2-3, with 10 bases identical to TRBD2. Germline V gene sequence: CDR1 MGHRA, CDR2 YSYEKL. Trimming removed 4 bases from V and 4 bases from J; junction bases left unmatched: 14. The CDR3 covers 18 residues. The CDR3 region has the DNA TGCGCCAGCAGCCGACCAAGGAAAGGGAGCGGGGGGGCAGATACGCAGTATTTT. Its protein product is CASSRPRKGSGGADTQYF.

This chain links TRBV5-1 with TRBJ2-5, with 9 bases fitting TRBD2. Trimming took 3 bases from V and 11 from J; bases not matched to a gene: 14. This CDR3 has 15 amino acids. Germline loops: CDR1 SGHRS, CDR2 YFSETQ. In DNA form, the CDR3 reads TGCGCCAGCAGCTGGTACCCTAGCGGGGACGGAGATCAGTACTTC. This encodes CASSWYPSGDGDQYF.

V gene TRBV6-5 combines with J gene TRBJ1-3, with TRBD1 as a possible D gene (6 bases). The CDR3 is made up of 14 amino acids. Deletions cut 6 bases from V and 1 base from J, with 10 bases between. Per germline, CDR1 MNHEY and CDR2 SVGAGI. The CDR3 nucleotides are TGTGCCAGCAGAATAACAGGGTCTGGAAACACCATATATTTT. Translating it yields CASRITGSGNTIYF.

The chain combines TRBV6-4 with TRBJ2-1; 8 nucleotides line up with TRBD2. Trimming cost V 0 bases and J 7 bases; bases outside gene matches: 8. Germline loops: CDR1 MRHNA, CDR2 SNTAGT. This CDR3 is 16 amino acids long. The DNA of the CDR3 is TGTGCCAGCAGTGACTCGAGTCGGCGGGGGGCAAATGAGCAGTTCTTC. It translates to CASSDSSRRGANEQFF.

The chain uses TRBV18 and TRBJ1-1, with D tentatively TRBD1 (5 bases). Germline values: CDR1 KGHSH, CDR2 LQKENI. Trimming took off 2 bases at V and 4 bases at J, with 14 bases between the two ends. The CDR3 is 15 amino acids. This chain's CDR3 is CASSPSGGESTEAFF. CDR3 sequence (DNA): TGTGCCAGCTCACCAAGTGGGGGGGAGAGCACTGAAGCTTTCTTT.

This chain uses TRBV7-9 with TRBJ1-4; D gene uncertain. The CDR3 extends over 15 amino acids. Trimming left V 5 bases short and J 1 base short, with 11 bases between. Per the germline V gene, CDR1 is SEHNR and CDR2 is FQNEAQ (reference sequence). The CDR3 region is CASSRLTETNEKLFF. The DNA of the CDR3 is TGTGCCAGCAGCCGCCTTACGGAAACTAATGAAAAACTGTTTTTT.

The chain combines TRBV30 with TRBJ2-5, with TRBD2 matching 8 bases. CDR1 GTSNPN and CDR2 SVGIG come from the germline V gene (reference sequence). The CDR3 consists of 14 residues. V lost 4 bases, J lost 4 bases, and 8 bases stayed unmatched. In DNA form, the CDR3 reads TGTGCCTGGACCGCTATGGCGGGGGGAGAGACCCAGTACTTC. The encoded protein is CAWTAMAGGETQYF.

The V call is TRBV5-4, the J call TRBJ2-5; 7 positions match TRBD2. This CDR3 has 14 amino acids. Germline lookup yields CDR1 SGHNT and CDR2 YYREEE (reference sequence). V lost 3 bases and J lost 2; bases outside the gene matches: 4. In DNA, the CDR3 is TGTGCCAGCAGCTCCCGGACTAGTCAAGAGACCCAGTACTTC. This sequence encodes CASSSRTSQETQYF.

The V and J genes are TRBV18 and TRBJ2-5; TRBD2 matches at 10 bases. CDR3 length equals 15 residues. V lost 2 bases, J lost 1 base, and 1 base stayed unmatched. Per germline, CDR1 KGHSH and CDR2 LQKENI. The CDR3 here is CASSPLAGGQETQYF. In DNA, the CDR3 is TGTGCCAGCTCACCATTAGCGGGGGGCCAAGAGACCCAGTACTTC. The variable domain in full, with the rest retrieved from reference TRBV18 and TRBJ2-5, is NAGVMQNPRHLVRRRGQEARLRCSPMKGHSHVYWYRQLPEEGLKFMVYLQKENIIDESGMPKERFSAEFPKEGPSILRIQQVVRGDSAAYFCASSPLAGGQETQYFGPGTRLLVL.

This chain uses TRBV6-1 with TRBJ1-5, with D perhaps TRBD1 (6 bases). V was pared by 1 base and J by 7 bases, with 11 bases between. This CDR3 is built from 14 residues. Germline lookup yields CDR1 MNHNS and CDR2 SASEGT. The CDR3 protein is CASSEGGGNQPQHF. CDR3 in DNA: TGTGCCAGCAGTGAAGGAGGGGGTAACCAGCCCCAGCATTTT.

The rearrangement joins TRBV6-5 to TRBJ2-1, with D unresolved. V was trimmed by 5 bases and J by 10 bases, leaving 12 bases between them. In germline, CDR1 is MNHEY, CDR2 SVGAGI. This CDR3 has 12 amino acids. The CDR3 DNA is TGTGCCAGCAGTAAGCGACTGAACGAGCAGTTCTTC. Translating it yields CASSKRLNEQFF.

This chain joins TRBV5-5 and TRBJ1-4; TRBD1 agrees at 7 bases. After removal of 2 bases from V and 8 bases from J, the junction contained 9 bases not matched to a gene. The CDR3 runs to 15 residues. The V gene's germline CDR1 is SGHKS and CDR2 YYEKEE (reference sequence). The CDR3 DNA reads as TGTGCCAGCAGCTTAACAGGGGCGGAGTTGGAAAAACTGTTTTTT. It yields the protein CASSLTGAELEKLFF.

This clone turned up a few times. The chain uses TRBV30 and TRBJ1-1; TRBD1 aligns across 8 bases. The CDR3 has 15 residues. CDR1 and CDR2 (germline): GTSNPN, SVGIG (reference sequence). V was clipped by 0 bases and J by 5 bases; unmatched bases: 8. CDR3 coding DNA: TGTGCCTGGAGTGTAGGGACAGGACGTGAAACTGAAGCTTTCTTT. It specifies CAWSVGTGRETEAFF.

The gene calls are TRBV5-8 and TRBJ2-1; no clear D gene. Per germline, CDR1 SGHTS and CDR2 YDEGEE. Trimming pared 0 bases from V and 0 bases from J, leaving 7 bases between. This CDR3 comprises 15 residues. CDR3 protein: CASSLGTSSYNEQFF. DNA of the CDR3: TGTGCCAGCAGCTTGGGCACCTCCTCCTACAATGAGCAGTTCTTC. Filled out from reference TRBV5-8 and TRBJ2-1, the complete variable domain reads EAGVTQSPTHLIKTRGQQATLRCSPISGHTSVYWYQQALGLGLQFLLWYDEGEERNRGNFPPRFSGRQFPNYSSELNVNALELEDSALYLCASSLGTSSYNEQFFGPGTRLTVL.

V gene TRBV15 combines with J gene TRBJ2-3, with 13 bases that match TRBD2. CDR3 length equals 18 residues. Trimming took 5 bases from V and 2 from J; bases not matched to a gene: 10. CDR1 and CDR2 from the germline V gene are LNHNV and YYDKDF (reference sequence). The CDR3 coding sequence is TGTGCCACCAGCGGGCTGGGACTAGCGGGGCCCCCCACAGATACGCAGTATTTT. Translated, it gives CATSGLGLAGPPTDTQYF.

This clone turned up a few times. The V and J genes are TRBV19 and TRBJ2-6; D could derive from TRBD1 or TRBD2 (5 bases each). Per germline, CDR1 LNHDA and CDR2 SQIVND (reference sequence). The CDR3 contains 19 residues. Trimming took off 0 bases at V and 0 bases at J, with 15 bases between the two ends. The CDR3 DNA reads TGTGCCAGTAGTATAGATGCCCCGGGACGGAGCTCTGGGGCCAACGTCCTGACTTTC. Translation: CASSIDAPGRSSGANVLTF. Drawing the rest from reference TRBV19 and TRBJ2-6, the complete variable domain is DGGITQSPKYLFRKEGQNVTLSCEQNLNHDAMYWYRQDPGQGLRLIYYSQIVNDFQKGDIAEGYSVSREKKESFPLTVTSAQKNPTAFYLCASSIDAPGRSSGANVLTFGAGSRLTVL.

The chain joins TRBV2 to TRBJ2-2; 9 bases line up with TRBD1. The V and J ends lost 5 bases and 6 bases, in that order; junction bases with no gene match: 10. The CDR3 is 16 amino acids. From germline, CDR1 is SNHLY and CDR2 FYNNEI. In DNA form, the CDR3 reads TGTGCCAGCAGTACCGGAACGGGACAGGGCCCCGGGGAGCTGTTTTTT. It specifies CASSTGTGQGPGELFF.

The chain is built from TRBV2 and TRBJ2-5; 8 positions agree with TRBD1. Germline values: CDR1 SNHLY, CDR2 FYNNEI. Unmatched junction bases numbered 3, after V lost 8 bases and J lost 4 bases. The CDR3 length is 12 residues. CDR3 protein: CASGQGGETQYF. The DNA for the CDR3 is TGTGCCAGCGGACAGGGCGGAGAGACCCAGTACTTC.

J is TRBJ1-2 and V is TRBV27; D unresolved. Germline CDR1 is MNHEY and CDR2 is SMNVEV (reference sequence). V was clipped by 1 base and J by 8 bases, with 20 bases between them. The CDR3 has 16 residues. CDR3 sequence (DNA): TGTGCCAGCAGTTTATGGCCCCAAAGGGCGAAGGGAGGCTACACCTTC. This gives the protein CASSLWPQRAKGGYTF.

This clone was detected a few times. This sequence joins TRBV6-1 and TRBJ1-6, with D maybe TRBD1 (6 bases). Germline assignment: CDR1 MNHNS and CDR2 SASEGT. This CDR3 is 18 amino acids long. Trimming left V 4 bases short and J 5 bases short, with 21 bases between. The CDR3 region has the DNA TGTGCCAGCAGTGTAATGATCACAGGGAGTAGAGATAATTCACCCCTCCACTTT. Translating gives CASSVMITGSRDNSPLHF.

The chain links TRBV19 to TRBJ1-4; 11 positions agree with TRBD1. CDR3 length equals 15 residues. V was clipped by 6 bases and J by 6 bases; unmatched bases: 6. Germline values: CDR1 LNHDA, CDR2 SQIVND (reference sequence). Here the CDR3 DNA reads TGTGCCAGTAGGACCGGGACAGGGGGAGATGAAAAACTGTTTTTT. This translates into CASRTGTGGDEKLFF.